A single sample is the source of the 21 T cell receptor beta chains below, sequenced in a study of blood T cell repertoires in COVID-19. Here immunoSEQ multiplex PCR was the method, and the copy in TCRdb shows in-frame clones only, minus some. The table includes some 78,000 clones, around 89% detected once. The sample consisted of peripheral blood. The source is a woman of 80 years or more with active or convalescent COVID-19.

The V and J genes are TRBV5-6 and TRBJ1-6; D ambiguous. V was clipped by 4 bases and J by 8 bases, with 7 bases between them. The germline V gene has CDR1 SGHDT and CDR2 YYEEEE. The CDR3 contains 12 residues. CDR3 amino acids: CASSLADSPLHF. CDR3 nucleotides: TGTGCCAGCAGCCTGGCTGATTCACCCCTCCACTTT.

The genes are TRBV19 and TRBJ1-3, with unresolved D. V lost 5 bases to trimming and J lost 2 bases, with 16 bases between them. CDR1 LNHDA and CDR2 SQIVND come from the germline V gene (reference sequence). CDR3 length equals 16 residues. CDR3 loop: CASSDLGWVAGNTIYF. The CDR3 nucleotides are TGTGCCAGTAGTGACCTCGGGTGGGTTGCTGGAAACACCATATATTTT.

The V call is TRBV6-2 or TRBV6-3, the J call TRBJ1-5, with a weak D call TRBD1 (5 bases). CDR1 and CDR2 from the germline V gene are MNHEY and SVGEGT. This CDR3 contains 18 residues. V lost 8 bases and J lost 0, with 23 bases in between. The CDR3 DNA sequence: TGTGCCAGCCGCCGGGGAGGGGCCCCACCTTTTAGCAATCAGCCCCAGCATTTT. This codes for CASRRGGAPPFSNQPQHF.

V usage is TRBV15 and J usage is TRBJ2-7; D possibly corresponds to TRBD2 (5 bases). The CDR3 contains 15 residues. Germline V gives CDR1 LNHNV, CDR2 YYDKDF (reference sequence). V was trimmed by 5 bases and J by 0 bases, leaving 14 bases between them. The CDR3 protein is CATSGGGGPSYEQYF. DNA for the CDR3: TGTGCCACCAGCGGTGGAGGAGGACCCTCCTACGAGCAGTACTTC.

This clone has just one count. The chain carries TRBV29-1 and TRBJ2-3; the match to TRBD2 covers 11 bases. This CDR3 region has 18 residues. Germline CDR1 reads SQVTM; CDR2 reads ANQGSEA. Trimming cost V 3 bases and J 0 bases; bases outside gene matches: 11. The CDR3 sequence: CSVEPFSGRAGSTDTQYF. The DNA of the CDR3 is TGCAGCGTTGAGCCCTTTAGCGGGAGGGCCGGTAGCACAGATACGCAGTATTTT.

This clone qualifies as medium-sized. The chain uses TRBV19 and TRBJ1-1; 7 positions match TRBD1. V shed 7 bases, J shed 2 bases, and the junction held 10 bases outside the gene matches. From germline, CDR1 is LNHDA and CDR2 SQIVND (reference sequence). The CDR3 consists of 15 residues. This CDR3 reads CASTWGRGVNTEAFF. The CDR3 DNA reads as TGTGCCAGTACATGGGGCAGGGGGGTAAACACTGAAGCTTTCTTT. Complete variable domain (other parts from reference TRBV19 and TRBJ1-1): DGGITQSPKYLFRKEGQNVTLSCEQNLNHDAMYWYRQDPGQGLRLIYYSQIVNDFQKGDIAEGYSVSREKKESFPLTVTSAQKNPTAFYLCASTWGRGVNTEAFFGQGTRLTVV.

The rearrangement links TRBV7-2 to TRBJ1-2; 8 bases match TRBD1. With V trimmed by 5 bases and J by 7 bases, 6 bases remained unmatched. The CDR3 has 13 residues. Germline CDR1 reads SGHTA; CDR2 reads FQGNSA. As DNA, the CDR3 is TGTGCCAGCAGCGCCGGACAGGGCCGTGGCTACACCTTC. It specifies CASSAGQGRGYTF. Full variable domain (remainder filled in from reference TRBV7-2 and TRBJ1-2): GAGVSQSPSNKVTEKGKDVELRCDPISGHTALYWYRQSLGQGLEFLIYFQGNSAPDKSGLPSDRFSAERTGGSVSTLTIQRTQQEDSAVYLCASSAGQGRGYTFGSGTRLTVV.

As DNA, the CDR3 is TGTGCCAGCAGGAATCACATGGACACTGAAGCTTTCTTT. Translation gives CASRNHMDTEAFF. The chain has TRBV28 and TRBJ1-1; D is uncertain. The germline CDR1 and CDR2 sequences are MDHEN and SYDVKM. This CDR3 has 13 amino acids. V was cut by 6 bases and J by 3 bases, with 11 bases left in between.

The V and J genes are TRBV7-8 and TRBJ1-4, with D maybe TRBD1 (5 bases). V dropped 4 bases and J dropped 3 bases, with 6 bases sitting between them. CDR3 length: 13 residues. Germline loops: CDR1 SGHVS, CDR2 FQNEAQ. The CDR3 DNA sequence: TGTGCCAGCAGCTCAGGGCCTAATGAAAAACTGTTTTTT. Protein product: CASSSGPNEKLFF.

The rearrangement uses TRBV6-6 and TRBJ1-6; possible D gene TRBD1, 6 bases. CDR1 is MNHNY and CDR2 is SVGAGI in the germline V gene (reference sequence). The length of the CDR3 is 15 residues. V was trimmed by 4 bases and J by 7 bases, leaving 14 bases between them. For the CDR3, the DNA is TGTGCCAGCAGTTCCGAAACAGGGTTGAATTCACCCCTCCACTTT. Protein: CASSSETGLNSPLHF.

V usage is TRBV5-6 and J usage is TRBJ1-1; D not certain. Trimming left V 6 bases short and J 1 base short, with 13 bases between. The germline V gene encodes CDR1 SGHDT and CDR2 YYEEEE. This CDR3 has 14 amino acids. CDR3 amino acids: CASTLRASNTEAFF. The CDR3 nucleotides read TGTGCCAGCACCCTCCGAGCGTCGAACACTGAAGCTTTCTTT.

This rearrangement joins TRBV5-1 to TRBJ2-6; tentative D call: TRBD1 (6 bases). The CDR3 runs 15 residues. V lost 1 base and J lost 2, with 7 bases in between. Germline V CDR1 and CDR2: SGHRS, YFSETQ. Written as DNA, the CDR3 is TGCGCCAGCAGCTTGCAGGGGACTGGGGCCAACGTCCTGACTTTC. Its protein product is CASSLQGTGANVLTF.

The chain couples TRBV28 to TRBJ2-7; TRBD2 matches 8 bases. The V and J ends lost 3 bases and 2 bases, in that order; junction bases with no gene match: 9. The CDR3 consists of 16 residues. Looked up from germline, CDR1 is MDHEN and CDR2 is SYDVKM. In DNA form, the CDR3 reads TGTGCCAGCAGTTTTAAAAGCGGGAGTAGGACCTACGAGCAGTACTTC. Translating it yields CASSFKSGSRTYEQYF.

This clone turned up a few times. This sequence joins TRBV11-3 and TRBJ2-1; 7 bases map to TRBD2. This CDR3 is built from 15 residues. Per the germline V gene, CDR1 is SGHNT and CDR2 is YENEEA. Germline trimming cut 1 base from V and 5 bases from J; bases unmatched to any gene: 5. This CDR3 reads CASSLGLADDNEQFF. In DNA form, the CDR3 reads TGTGCCAGCAGCTTAGGACTAGCAGATGACAATGAGCAGTTCTTC.

The chain links TRBV24-1 to TRBJ2-5; D might be TRBD1 (6 bases). Trimming left V 4 bases short and J 5 bases short, with 13 bases between. Germline values: CDR1 KGHDR, CDR2 SFDVKD. The CDR3 covers 14 residues. CDR3 residues: CATSDPGALETQYF. The CDR3 DNA is TGTGCCACCAGTGACCCAGGGGCTTTGGAGACCCAGTACTTC.

This chain connects TRBV19 to TRBJ2-1, with TRBD1 matching 7 bases. J lost 8 bases, V lost 3 bases, and 7 bases had no gene match. The CDR3 covers 14 residues. Germline CDR1 is LNHDA and CDR2 is SQIVND (reference sequence). CDR3 nucleotides: TGTGCCAGTAGTATTCTCGACAGGGACGATGAGCAGTTCTTC. This gives the protein CASSILDRDDEQFF.

The gene calls are TRBV19 and TRBJ1-2; the match to TRBD1 covers 7 bases. V shed 7 bases and J 8 bases; nucleotides not matched to a gene: 10. CDR3 size: 13 residues. Germline V gene lookup returns CDR1 LNHDA and CDR2 SQIVND (reference sequence). The CDR3 DNA follows: TGTGCCAGTACCCCTTCAGGGGGGCTCGGCTACACCTTC. Translation gives CASTPSGGLGYTF.

This clone showed up just once. The V call is TRBV5-1, the J call TRBJ1-6, with 9 bases that match TRBD1. Germline-derived CDR1 and CDR2 are SGHRS and YFSETQ. V was pared by 4 bases and J by 7 bases, with 9 bases of the junction left unmatched. The CDR3 runs 16 residues. The CDR3 here is CASSLARTGDNSPLHF. The CDR3 DNA reads as TGCGCCAGCAGCCTCGCTCGGACAGGGGACAATTCACCCCTCCACTTT.

Details on this clone: Compared with germline, one end of the junction differs, possibly owing to a read error. The chain has TRBV28 and TRBJ2-2; 10 bases fit TRBD2. Germline assignment: CDR1 MDHEN and CDR2 SYDVKM. The CDR3 consists of 13 residues. DNA of the CDR3: TGCGCTTCAGAGCGGGAGGGCGGCGGGGAGCTGTTTTTT. Translation: CASEREGGGELFF.

The rearrangement links TRBV11-2 to TRBJ2-2; maybe TRBD1 (5 bases). V was trimmed by 5 bases and J by 3 bases, leaving 13 bases between them. The CDR3 spans 15 residues. Germline lookup yields CDR1 SGHAT and CDR2 FQNNGV. The CDR3 sequence: CASSPPQGDTGELFF. The CDR3 DNA reads as TGTGCCAGCAGCCCCCCCCAGGGTGACACCGGGGAGCTGTTTTTT.

J is TRBJ2-7 and V is TRBV5-1, with 9 bases aligning to TRBD2. V was clipped by 0 bases and J by 5 bases; unmatched bases: 6. CDR3 length equals 15 residues. Germline V gives CDR1 SGHRS, CDR2 YFSETQ. The CDR3 reads CASSLDVAGDNEQYF. The CDR3, as DNA: TGCGCCAGCAGCTTGGACGTAGCGGGAGACAACGAGCAGTACTTC. Full variable domain (missing parts from reference TRBV5-1 and TRBJ2-7): KAGVTQTPRYLIKTRGQQVTLSCSPISGHRSVSWYQQTPGQGLQFLFEYFSETQRNKGNFPGRFSGRQFSNSRSEMNVSTLELGDSALYLCASSLDVAGDNEQYFGPGTRLTVT.